Listed below are T cell receptor beta chains from one sample, sequenced in a study of cytomegalovirus exposure and HLA in healthy donors. Clones were read by immunoSEQ multiplex PCR, and TCRdb kept only the in-frame ones, dropping some. There are 90,000 to 120,000 clones in the sample; 60% to 75% occur only once, and 7.8% lies in the top ten. The sample taken for sequencing was PBMCs. The source of these receptors is a man aged 25-45 years in good health and CMV-seronegative. Both conserved end residues are part of each CDR3. Fields, in order: V gene, D gene, clone size, J gene, CDR3 DNA, CDR3 protein. D genes are given only for firm matches. Clone size is stated in some rows and not others, as once, few, many or a class when expanded.

TRBV20-1	TRBD1	NA	TRBJ2-5	TGCAGTGCTTTACGGGACAGGACCCAGTACTTC	CSALRDRTQYF
TRBV28	TRBD1	NA	TRBJ1-6	TGTGCCAGCAGTTTCCAGGGGGCCGCCTTGACAGGATCACCCCTCCACTTT	CASSFQGAALTGSPLHF
TRBV2	NA	NA	TRBJ1-4	TGTGCCAGCAGTGAGGAGGGGCCCCCGGAAAAACTGTTTTTT	CASSEEGPPEKLFF
TRBV6-4	TRBD1	NA	TRBJ1-2	TGTGCCAGCAGTGACTCGGGACAGGGGTCTGGTGGCTACACCTTC	CASSDSGQGSGGYTF
TRBV28	NA	once	TRBJ2-7	TGTGCCAGCAGCCGGGGTAGCATGTACGAGCAGTACTTC	CASSRGSMYEQYF
TRBV2	NA	few	TRBJ1-1	TGTGCCAGCAGGTCAGGCACTGAAGCTTTCTTT	CASRSGTEAFF
TRBV10-3	NA	once	TRBJ2-3	TGTGCCATCAGTGGAACAGACCGAGATACGCAGTATTTT	CAISGTDRDTQYF
TRBV28	TRBD2	NA	TRBJ2-7	TGTGCCAGCAGTTTAGCGGGAGTAGTTCCCGAGCAGTACTTC	CASSLAGVVPEQYF
TRBV11-2	NA	NA	TRBJ1-2	TGTGCCAGCAGCCCGGAGGGATTTGGCTACACCTTC	CASSPEGFGYTF
TRBV27	NA	NA	TRBJ2-3	TGTGCCAGCAGTCGGGACTTACGGCTAGATACGCAGTATTTT	CASSRDLRLDTQYF
TRBV14	TRBD2	NA	TRBJ2-3	TGTGCCAGCAGCCACCCGACTAGCGGGAGAACAGATACGCAGTATTTT	CASSHPTSGRTDTQYF
TRBV28	NA	once	TRBJ2-5	TGTGCCAGCAGTTTAATGGTGGGAGTGGGGGAGACCCAGTACTTC	CASSLMVGVGETQYF
TRBV30	NA	NA	TRBJ2-5	TGTGCCTGGAGTGTATTCCGAGAGACCCAGTACTTC	CAWSVFRETQYF
TRBV28	NA	NA	TRBJ1-1	TGTGCCAGCAGTTTTCGTCAGGGCCAGGTCTCCCCAGCTTTCTTT	CASSFRQGQVSPAFF
TRBV5-1	TRBD2	NA	TRBJ2-7	TGCGCCAGCACCTCAGCGGGAAACTACGAGCAGTACTTC	CASTSAGNYEQYF
TRBV2	NA	NA	TRBJ1-4	TGTGCCAGCAGGGAATCCGGGACACGGAATGAAAAACTGTTTTTT	CASRESGTRNEKLFF
TRBV29-1	NA	NA	TRBJ2-5	TGCAGCGGAGGGACTTCTGGGACCCAGTACTTC	CSGGTSGTQYF
TRBV4-1	NA	NA	TRBJ2-3	TGCGCCAGCCCGGGGGGCCGCTACACAGATACGCAGTATTTT	CASPGGRYTDTQYF
TRBV5-1	NA	few	TRBJ1-1	TGCGCCAGCAGCTTCGGGGCGGGAGGCACTGAAGCTTTCTTT	CASSFGAGGTEAFF
TRBV11-2	NA	NA	TRBJ1-2	TGTGCCAGCAGCCCCTATGTAGGAGGAGATGGCTACACCTTC	CASSPYVGGDGYTF
TRBV28	TRBD1	few	TRBJ2-5	TGTGCCAGCCACGCCCCCGGACAGGGGGAAGAGACCCAGTACTTC	CASHAPGQGEETQYF
TRBV7-9	NA	many	TRBJ2-7	TGTGCCAGCAGCGGAGTGGACTCCTACGAGCAGTACTTC	CASSGVDSYEQYF
TRBV5-4	TRBD1	NA	TRBJ1-5	TGTGCCAGCAGCATTCAGGGGGCGCATGAGCCCCAGCATTTT	CASSIQGAHEPQHF
TRBV7-9	NA	NA	TRBJ2-7	TGTGCCAGCAGCTTAAAGGGGGGGCCCTCCTACGAGCAGTACTTC	CASSLKGGPSYEQYF
TRBV6-1	TRBD2	NA	TRBJ2-7	TGTGCCAGCAGTCCCCCTAGCGGCGGACTCGAGCAGTACTTC	CASSPPSGGLEQYF
TRBV30	NA	NA	TRBJ2-2	TGTGCCTGGAGTGTACGTATGGCTGGGAACACCGGGGAGCTGTTTTTT	CAWSVRMAGNTGELFF
TRBV30	TRBD2	NA	TRBJ2-3	TGTGCCTTGCAGGGACTAGCGGGAACACTTATCCTCACAGATACGCAGTATTTT	CALQGLAGTLILTDTQYF
TRBV19	NA	NA	TRBJ2-3	TGTGCCAGTAGCCCGACAGTTGGGATTACAGATACGCAGTATTTT	CASSPTVGITDTQYF
TRBV15	NA	NA	TRBJ1-4	TGTGCCACCAGCAGAGATCCGGGTATGAATGAAAAACTGTTTTTT	CATSRDPGMNEKLFF
TRBV21-1	NA	NA	TRBJ1-2	TGTGCCAGCAGCAAAGAAACAGGGAAGTCTGGCTACACCTTC	CASSKETGKSGYTF
TRBV5-4	TRBD1	NA	TRBJ1-1	TGTGCCAGCAGCCGGGGACAGGGGGAAGCTTTCTTT	CASSRGQGEAFF
TRBV6-5	TRBD1	NA	TRBJ2-7	TGTGCCAGCACCCCAGGGGGCTCCGAGCAGTACTTC	CASTPGGSEQYF
TRBV5-1	TRBD2	NA	TRBJ2-3	TGCGCCAGCAGCTCGAAGGGACTAGCGGGGACCCTACTTACCACAGATACGCAGTATTTT	CASSSKGLAGTLLTTDTQYF
TRBV5-1	TRBD1	NA	TRBJ1-2	TGCGCCAGCAGCTTGGGGGACAGGGGGCAGTATGGCTACACCTTC	CASSLGDRGQYGYTF
TRBV27	NA	few	TRBJ2-1	TGTGCCAGCAGTGCGTCCTCCTACAATGAGCAGTTCTTC	CASSASSYNEQFF
TRBV5-1	TRBD1	NA	TRBJ2-5	TGCGCCAGCAGCGCCCGGGACAGAGACCAAGAGACCCAGTACTTC	CASSARDRDQETQYF
TRBV5-1	TRBD1	NA	TRBJ2-1	TGCGCCAGCAGCCCATACCAGACGGACAGGGGCAATGAGCAGTTCTTC	CASSPYQTDRGNEQFF
TRBV15	TRBD1	NA	TRBJ1-6	TGTGCCACCAGCAGAGACCGGGACAGGAGAAATTCACCCCTCCACTTT	CATSRDRDRRNSPLHF
TRBV28	NA	once	TRBJ2-5	TGTGCCAGCCGCATTATGGGAGGTGTCCAAGAGACCCAGTACTTC	CASRIMGGVQETQYF
TRBV2	NA	few	TRBJ2-3	TGTGCCAGCAGTGCAGGCGTCACAGATACGCAGTATTTT	CASSAGVTDTQYF
TRBV7-3	NA	NA	TRBJ2-5	TGTGCCAGCAGCTTAGAGACTATACCACGGGAGACCCAGTACTTC	CASSLETIPRETQYF
TRBV6-6	TRBD1	NA	TRBJ1-5	TGTGCCAGCAGTTCGGACAGGGGGGTTCAGCCCCAGCATTTT	CASSSDRGVQPQHF
TRBV6-4	TRBD1	NA	TRBJ2-1	TGTGCCAGCAGTGACTCGACAGGGGGCTACAATGAGCAGTTCTTC	CASSDSTGGYNEQFF
TRBV5-1	NA	NA	TRBJ2-3	TGCGCCAGCAGCAGCAGGGTAGGAGATACGCAGTATTTT	CASSSRVGDTQYF
TRBV28	NA	NA	TRBJ2-5	TGTGCCAGCAGTTTAAGGTCAGCTAGACAAGAGACCCAGTACTTC	CASSLRSARQETQYF
TRBV29-1	TRBD1	NA	TRBJ2-2	TGCAGCATTAGGGGACAGGGGGCCGGGGAGCTGTTTTTT	CSIRGQGAGELFF
TRBV2	NA	NA	TRBJ2-5	TGTGCCAGCAGGACCCCAGGCCAAGAGACCCAGTACTTC	CASRTPGQETQYF
TRBV7-9	TRBD1	NA	TRBJ1-4	TGTGCCAGCAGCTTGGCGACAACAGGGGATGAAAAACTGTTTTTT	CASSLATTGDEKLFF